This T cell receptor beta chain was obtained from a study of cytomegalovirus exposure and HLA in healthy donors. With 60 Vbeta and 13 Jbeta primers, the PCR was carried out. The data were produced by immunoSEQ multiplex PCR, yet TCRdb's version contains in-frame clones alone and is incomplete. The sample consists of around 190,000 clones, around three quarters of them appearing once. The CDR3 loop spans 15 amino acids. Germline-derived CDR1 and CDR2 are SEHNR and FQNEAQ (reference sequence). V lost 2 bases and J 0 bases, leaving 11 bases between the germline ends. The chain joins TRBV7-9 to TRBJ2-7; D possibly corresponds to TRBD1 (6 bases). This TCR came from a young woman in good health and CMV-seropositive. Material: PBMCs. DNA for the CDR3: TGTGCCAGCAGCTTAAGTCGGGACAACTCCTACGAGCAGTACTTC. Translation: CASSLSRDNSYEQYF.